This TCR beta chain was retrieved from a study of T cells in narcolepsy. The wider study: Donors had narcolepsy type 1 or type 2, or were healthy controls.

The method was immunoSEQ multiplex PCR; TCRdb's version includes in-frame clones alone and lacks a portion of them. The table includes roughly 30,000 clones, approximately 87% detected once. Concerning this clone: Its antigen remains unknown.

Regarding the study as a whole: Healthy controls reportedly lacked the autoreactive clonotypes serially found in patients' blood. Comparing one patient's CSF and blood CD4+ clonotypes highlighted HCRT- and TRIB2-specific autoreactive clonotypes. In some patient and control memory CD4+ samples, autoreactive clones were absent.

Germline loops: CDR1 MNHEY, CDR2 SMNVEV (reference sequence). The CDR3 totals 14 residues. With 6 bases removed from V and 2 bases from J, the gap between germline ends came to 14 bases. The TCR was taken from a human donor in good health. V gene TRBV27 combines with J gene TRBJ2-7; maybe TRBD1 (6 bases). The material sequenced was memory (CD45RA-) CD4+ T cells from blood. The CDR3 nucleotides are TGTGCCAGCAGAGGATTCAGGGGCCCCTACGAGCAGTACTTC. Translated, it gives CASRGFRGPYEQYF.